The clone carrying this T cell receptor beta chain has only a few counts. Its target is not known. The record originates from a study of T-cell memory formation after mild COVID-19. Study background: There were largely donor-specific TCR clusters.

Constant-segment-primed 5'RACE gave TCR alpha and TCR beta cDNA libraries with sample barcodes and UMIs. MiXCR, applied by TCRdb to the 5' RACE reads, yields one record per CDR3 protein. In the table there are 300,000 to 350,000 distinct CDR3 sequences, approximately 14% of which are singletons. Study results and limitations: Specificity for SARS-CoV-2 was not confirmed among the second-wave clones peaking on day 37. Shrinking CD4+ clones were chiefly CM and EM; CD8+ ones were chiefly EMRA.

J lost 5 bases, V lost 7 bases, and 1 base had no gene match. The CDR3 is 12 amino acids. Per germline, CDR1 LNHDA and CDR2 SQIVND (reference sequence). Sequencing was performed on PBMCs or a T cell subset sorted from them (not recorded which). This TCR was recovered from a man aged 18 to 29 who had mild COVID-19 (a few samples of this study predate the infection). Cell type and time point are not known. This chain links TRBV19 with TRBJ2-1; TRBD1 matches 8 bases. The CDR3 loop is CASKDRDNEQFF. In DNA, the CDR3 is TGTGCCAGTAAGGACAGGGACAATGAGCAGTTCTTC.